This TCR beta chain derives from a study of early T cells in non-severe SARS-CoV-2 infection. In the study overall: Chains from this unsorted whole-blood bulk RNA could not be paired.

Trimming removed 8 bases at V and 6 bases at J, with 17 bases between. The CDR3 runs 13 residues. Unique molecular identifiers were affixed to single, distinct cDNA molecules. TCRdb re-called the 5' RACE reads with MiXCR, one entry per CDR3 protein. The table includes some 40,000 distinct CDR3 sequences, roughly 6% detected once. Broader study findings: Matching against VDJdb likely underestimated virus-specific expansions, favoring anti-spike CD8.

Comment on this clonotype: Its matching antigen is unknown.

The input for sequencing was whole blood, taken at baseline. The chain couples TRBV12-3 or TRBV12-4 to TRBJ2-7; D not resolved. The TCR sequence derives from an adult who was a healthcare worker with PCR-confirmed SARS-CoV-2 infection or an uninfected control (not recorded which). CDR3 amino acids: CASGLGAPCEQYF. The CDR3 nucleotides read TGTGCCAGCGGGCTAGGTGCTCCATGCGAGCAGTACTTC.